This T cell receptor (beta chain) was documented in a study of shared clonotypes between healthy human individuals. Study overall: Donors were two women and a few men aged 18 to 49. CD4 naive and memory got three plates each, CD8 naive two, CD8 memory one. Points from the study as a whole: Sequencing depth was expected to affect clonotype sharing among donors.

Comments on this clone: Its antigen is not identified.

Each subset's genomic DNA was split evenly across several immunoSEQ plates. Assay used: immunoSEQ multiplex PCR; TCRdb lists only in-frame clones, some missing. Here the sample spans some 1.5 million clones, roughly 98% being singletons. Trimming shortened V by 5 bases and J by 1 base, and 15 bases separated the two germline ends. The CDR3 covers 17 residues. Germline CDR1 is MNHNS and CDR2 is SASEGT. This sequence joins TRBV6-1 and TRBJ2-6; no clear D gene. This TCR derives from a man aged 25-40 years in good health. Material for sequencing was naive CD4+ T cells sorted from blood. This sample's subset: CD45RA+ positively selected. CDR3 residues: CASSQEWVGSGANVLTF. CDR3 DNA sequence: TGTGCCAGCAGTCAAGAGTGGGTTGGGTCTGGGGCCAACGTCCTGACTTTC.